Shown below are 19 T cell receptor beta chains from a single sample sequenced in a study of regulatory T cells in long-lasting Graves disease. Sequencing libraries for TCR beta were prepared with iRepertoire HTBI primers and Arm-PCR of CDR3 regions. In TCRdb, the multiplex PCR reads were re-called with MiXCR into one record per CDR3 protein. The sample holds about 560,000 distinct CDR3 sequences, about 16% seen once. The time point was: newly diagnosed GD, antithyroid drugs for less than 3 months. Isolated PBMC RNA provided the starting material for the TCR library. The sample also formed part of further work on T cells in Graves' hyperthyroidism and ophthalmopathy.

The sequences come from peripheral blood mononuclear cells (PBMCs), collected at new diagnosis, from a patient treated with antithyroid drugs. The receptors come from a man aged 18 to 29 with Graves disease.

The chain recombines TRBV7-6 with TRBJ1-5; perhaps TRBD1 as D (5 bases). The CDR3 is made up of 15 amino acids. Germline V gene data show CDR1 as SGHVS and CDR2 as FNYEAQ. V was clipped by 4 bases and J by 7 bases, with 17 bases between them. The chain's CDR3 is CASSSLWGIGQPQHF. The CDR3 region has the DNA TGTGCCAGCAGCTCACTGTGGGGGATCGGGCAGCCCCAGCATTTT.

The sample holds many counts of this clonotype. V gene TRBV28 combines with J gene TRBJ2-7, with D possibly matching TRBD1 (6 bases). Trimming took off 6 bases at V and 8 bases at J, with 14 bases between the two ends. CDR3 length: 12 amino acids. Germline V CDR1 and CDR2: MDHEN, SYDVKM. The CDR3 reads CASSPLRDKQYF. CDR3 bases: TGTGCCAGCAGCCCGCTCCGGGACAAGCAGTACTTC.

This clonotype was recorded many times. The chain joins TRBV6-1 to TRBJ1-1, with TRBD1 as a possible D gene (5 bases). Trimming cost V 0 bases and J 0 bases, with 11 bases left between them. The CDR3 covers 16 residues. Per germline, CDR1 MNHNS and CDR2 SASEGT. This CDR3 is CASSEAQGRMNTEAFF. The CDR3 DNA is TGTGCCAGCAGTGAAGCGCAGGGACGGATGAACACTGAAGCTTTCTTT.

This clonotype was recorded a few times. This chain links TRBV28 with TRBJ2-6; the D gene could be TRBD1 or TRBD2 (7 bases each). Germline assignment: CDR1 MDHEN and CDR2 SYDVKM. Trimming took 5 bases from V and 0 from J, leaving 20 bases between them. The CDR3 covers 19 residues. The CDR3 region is CASSKGGRDRISGANVLTF. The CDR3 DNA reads TGTGCCAGCAGTAAAGGGGGGAGGGACAGAATCTCTGGGGCCAACGTCCTGACTTTC. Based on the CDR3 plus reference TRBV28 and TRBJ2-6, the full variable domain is DVKVTQSSRYLVKRTGEKVFLECVQDMDHENMFWYRQDPGLGLRLIYFSYDVKMKEKGDIPEGYSVSREKKERFSLILESASTNQTSMYLCASSKGGRDRISGANVLTFGAGSRLTVL.

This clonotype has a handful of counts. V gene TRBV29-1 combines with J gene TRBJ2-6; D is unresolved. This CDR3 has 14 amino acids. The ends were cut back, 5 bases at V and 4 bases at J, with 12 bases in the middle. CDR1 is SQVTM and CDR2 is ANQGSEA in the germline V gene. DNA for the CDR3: TGCAGCGTTAGGTTTTTACCGGGGGCCAACGTCCTGACTTTC. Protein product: CSVRFLPGANVLTF.

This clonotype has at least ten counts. The CDR3 DNA reads TGTGCCAGCCACAGGGGGACTGGAAACACCATATATTTT. Its translation: CASHRGTGNTIYF. The chain carries TRBV6-1 and TRBJ1-3, with 8 bases matching TRBD1. In germline, CDR1 is MNHNS, CDR2 SASEGT. The CDR3 totals 13 residues. The ends lost 8 bases at V and 2 bases at J; junction bases unmatched: 2.

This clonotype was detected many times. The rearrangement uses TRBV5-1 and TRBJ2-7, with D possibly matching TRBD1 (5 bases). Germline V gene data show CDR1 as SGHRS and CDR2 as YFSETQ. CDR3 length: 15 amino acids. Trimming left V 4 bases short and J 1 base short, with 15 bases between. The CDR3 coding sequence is TGCGCCAGCAGCCCGCGGCAGGGAACATCCTACGAGCAGTACTTC. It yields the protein CASSPRQGTSYEQYF.

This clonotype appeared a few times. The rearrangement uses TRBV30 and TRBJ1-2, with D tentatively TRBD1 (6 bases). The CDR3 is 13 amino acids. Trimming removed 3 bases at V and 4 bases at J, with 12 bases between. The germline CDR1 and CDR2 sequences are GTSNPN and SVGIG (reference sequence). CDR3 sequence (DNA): TGTGCCTGGAGAAGGACGGGGGCCTATGGCTACACCTTC. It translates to CAWRRTGAYGYTF.

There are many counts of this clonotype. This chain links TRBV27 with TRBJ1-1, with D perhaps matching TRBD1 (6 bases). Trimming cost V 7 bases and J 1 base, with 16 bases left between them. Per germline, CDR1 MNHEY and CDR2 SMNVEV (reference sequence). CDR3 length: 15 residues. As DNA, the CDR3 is TGTGCCAGCACCCGGCGGACAGATGGGAACACTGAAGCTTTCTTT. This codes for CASTRRTDGNTEAFF.

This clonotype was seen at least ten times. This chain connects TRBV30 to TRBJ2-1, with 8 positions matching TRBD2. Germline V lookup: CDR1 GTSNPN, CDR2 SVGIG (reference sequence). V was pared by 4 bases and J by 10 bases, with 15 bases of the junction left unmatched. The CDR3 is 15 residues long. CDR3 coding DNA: TGTGCCTGGACCGCACGGGGACTAGTGGTAGGCGAGCAGTTCTTC. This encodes CAWTARGLVVGEQFF.

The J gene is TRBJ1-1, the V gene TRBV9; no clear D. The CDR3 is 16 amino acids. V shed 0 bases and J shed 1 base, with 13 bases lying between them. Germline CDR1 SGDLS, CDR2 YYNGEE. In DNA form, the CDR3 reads TGTGCCAGCAGCGTAGTGGTGTTTGGGGAGAACACTGAAGCTTTCTTT. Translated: CASSVVVFGENTEAFF.

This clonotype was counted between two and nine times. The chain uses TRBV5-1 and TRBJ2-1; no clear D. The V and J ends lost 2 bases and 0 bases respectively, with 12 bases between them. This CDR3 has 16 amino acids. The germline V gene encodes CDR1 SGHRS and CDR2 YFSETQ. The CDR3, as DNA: TGCGCCAGCAGCTTACAGCCCTCGAGCTCCTACAATGAGCAGTTCTTC. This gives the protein CASSLQPSSSYNEQFF.

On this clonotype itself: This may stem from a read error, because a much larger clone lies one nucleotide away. CDR3 protein: CAGRLGSSGTGELFF. The CDR3 nucleotides read TGTGCCGGCCGATTAGGATCCAGTGGCACCGGGGAGCTGTTTTTT. This chain links TRBV2 with TRBJ2-2; no firm D call. Trimming took off 11 bases at V and 4 bases at J, with 20 bases between the two ends. The germline V gene has CDR1 SNHLY and CDR2 FYNNEI. CDR3 length equals 15 residues.

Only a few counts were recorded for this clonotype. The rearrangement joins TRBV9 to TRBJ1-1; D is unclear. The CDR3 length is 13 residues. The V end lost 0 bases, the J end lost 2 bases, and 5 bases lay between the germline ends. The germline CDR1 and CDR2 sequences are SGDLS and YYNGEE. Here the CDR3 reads CASSVGFNTEAFF. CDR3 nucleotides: TGTGCCAGCAGCGTAGGGTTCAACACTGAAGCTTTCTTT. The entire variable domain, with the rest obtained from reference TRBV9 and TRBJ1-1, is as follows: DSGVTQTPKHLITATGQRVTLRCSPRSGDLSVYWYQQSLDQGLQFLIQYYNGEERAKGNILERFSAQQFPDLHSELNLSSLELGDSALYFCASSVGFNTEAFFGQGTRLTVV.

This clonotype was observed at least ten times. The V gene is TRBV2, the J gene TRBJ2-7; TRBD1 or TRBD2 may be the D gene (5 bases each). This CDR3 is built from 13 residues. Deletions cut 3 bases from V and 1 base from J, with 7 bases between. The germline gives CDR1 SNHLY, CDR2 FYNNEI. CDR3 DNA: TGTGCCAGCAGTGATGGGGGTTCCTACGAGCAGTACTTC. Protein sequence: CASSDGGSYEQYF.

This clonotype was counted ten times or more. CDR3 residues: CAWRGGTSGSYEQYF. CDR3 coding DNA: TGTGCCTGGAGAGGCGGGACTAGCGGAAGCTACGAGCAGTACTTC. J is TRBJ2-7 and V is TRBV30; 11 bases align to TRBD2. J lost 3 bases, V lost 3 bases, and 7 bases had no gene match. CDR1 GTSNPN and CDR2 SVGIG come from the germline V gene (reference sequence). The CDR3 is 15 amino acids.

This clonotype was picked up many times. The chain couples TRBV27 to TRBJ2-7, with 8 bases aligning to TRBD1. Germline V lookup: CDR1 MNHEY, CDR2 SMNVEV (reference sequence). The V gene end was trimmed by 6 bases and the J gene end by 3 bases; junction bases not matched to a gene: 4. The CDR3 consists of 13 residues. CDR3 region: CASRGQEYYEQYF. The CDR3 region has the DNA TGTGCCAGCAGGGGACAGGAGTACTACGAGCAGTACTTC.

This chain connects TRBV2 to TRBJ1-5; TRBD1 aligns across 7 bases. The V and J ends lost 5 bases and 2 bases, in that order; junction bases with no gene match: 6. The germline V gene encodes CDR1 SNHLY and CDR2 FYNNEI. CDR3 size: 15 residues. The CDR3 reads CASSITGARNQPQHF. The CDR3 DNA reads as TGTGCCAGCAGTATAACAGGGGCGCGCAATCAGCCCCAGCATTTT.

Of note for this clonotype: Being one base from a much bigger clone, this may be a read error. CDR3 in amino acids: CASSLARSDNKQFF. The CDR3 region has the DNA TGTGCCAGCAGTTTGGCTAGGTCGGACAATAAGCAGTTCTTC. The J gene is TRBJ2-1, the V gene TRBV27; weak D call: TRBD1 (5 bases). Germline values: CDR1 MNHEY, CDR2 SMNVEV (reference sequence). The CDR3 has 14 amino acids.